The clone carrying this T cell receptor (beta chain) counts as medium-sized. Its specificity is unknown. This sample is part of a study of spatial heterogeneity in lung cancer. Study-wide results and caveats: Counts that tracked tumor mutation counts were those of expanded intratumoral alpha and beta TCRs.

TCRdb ran MiXCR on the 5' RACE reads and lists one entry per CDR3 protein. Among under 4,000 distinct CDR3 sequences listed, approximately 3.5% were seen once. This CDR3 contains 14 residues. Trimming removed 6 bases from V and 1 base from J, with 11 bases in between. Regarding time point: sample taken at primary tumor resection. V usage is TRBV12-3 or TRBV12-4 and J usage is TRBJ2-3; a possible D gene is TRBD2 (6 bases). The receptor's source is a male donor with early-stage non-small cell lung cancer. The sample was lung tumor tissue, taken at surgery. The chain's CDR3 is CASSPGSGTDTQYF. CDR3 coding DNA: TGTGCCAGCAGCCCCGGGAGCGGCACAGATACGCAGTATTTT.